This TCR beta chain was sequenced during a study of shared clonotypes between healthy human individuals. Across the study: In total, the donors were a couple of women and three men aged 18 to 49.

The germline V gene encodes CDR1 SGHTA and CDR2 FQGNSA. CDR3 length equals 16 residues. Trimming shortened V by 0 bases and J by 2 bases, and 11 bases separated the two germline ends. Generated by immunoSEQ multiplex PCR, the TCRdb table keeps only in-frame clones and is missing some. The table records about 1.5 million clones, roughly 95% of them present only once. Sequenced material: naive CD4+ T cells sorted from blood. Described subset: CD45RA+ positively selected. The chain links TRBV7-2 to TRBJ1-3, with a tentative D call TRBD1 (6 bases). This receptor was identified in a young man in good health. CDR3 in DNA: TGTGCCAGCAGCTTAGCGCAGGGGTCGCCTGGAAACACCATATATTTT. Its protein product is CASSLAQGSPGNTIYF.